The 8 T cell receptor beta chains reported below all come from one sample, sequenced in a study of monozygotic twins with inflammatory bowel disease. TCRdb re-called the 5' RACE reads and gives one entry per CDR3 protein, without DNA. This sample's clone table lists 350,000 to 400,000 distinct CDR3 sequences. The sample consisted of blood. The source is a human donor with ulcerative colitis or Crohn's disease, or a healthy co-twin of an affected twin (not recorded which).

The J gene is TRBJ1-5, the V gene TRBV7-2; checking the TCRdb D call of TRBD1 is not possible without DNA. Germline CDR1 is SGHTA and CDR2 is FQGNSA. The CDR3 loop spans 16 amino acids. The CDR3 protein is CASSLVGTSGNQPQHF.

The V and J genes are TRBV19 and TRBJ2-2; the TCRdb D gene call, TRBD1, has no DNA to confirm it. Germline V gene sequence: CDR1 LNHDA, CDR2 SQIVND (reference sequence). The CDR3 runs to 16 residues. The CDR3 protein is CASSILPGGNTGELFF.

V and J are TRBV4-2 and TRBJ2-1. Germline V gives CDR1 LGHNA, CDR2 YNFKEQ. CDR3 length: 15 residues. The CDR3 is CASSQVTSWANEQFF.

This chain joins TRBV6-2 or TRBV6-3 and TRBJ2-1; TCRdb calls TRBD1, which cannot be checked without DNA. CDR3 length: 13 amino acids. Germline V gene data show CDR1 as MNHEY and CDR2 as SVGEGT. CDR3 amino acids: CATNRDSYNEQFF.

V gene TRBV6-5 combines with J gene TRBJ1-5. The CDR3 is 14 residues long. The germline CDR1 and CDR2 sequences are MNHEY and SVGAGI. The CDR3 region is CASSLRSSNQPQHF.

V gene TRBV6-2 or TRBV6-3 combines with J gene TRBJ2-7; TCRdb designates TRBD2, a call that cannot be tested without DNA. Germline V gene data show CDR1 as MNHEY and CDR2 as SVGEGT. The CDR3 loop spans 15 amino acids. The CDR3 loop is CASSYRTSGFYEQYF.

V usage is TRBV13 and J usage is TRBJ2-7; TCRdb's D call of TRBD1 is untestable without DNA. The germline gives CDR1 PRHDT, CDR2 FYEKMQ (reference sequence). The CDR3 runs 14 residues. CDR3 in amino acids: CASSSDRDPYEQYF.

V is TRBV7-9 and J is TRBJ2-7; absent DNA, TCRdb's TRBD2 call cannot be checked. The CDR3 runs to 12 residues. Germline V CDR1 and CDR2: SEHNR, FQNEAQ (reference sequence). CDR3 loop: CASSFPRGEQYF.